One and the same sample provided the 9 T cell receptor beta chains below, sequenced in a study of CD8 T cells in ankylosing spondylitis. Their specific antigens are unknown. Whole-study findings and limits: Ankylosing spondylitis blood appeared to be characterized by a TCR beta motif of several highly homologous variants.

TCRdb re-called the 5' RACE reads with MiXCR, one entry per CDR3 protein. The table has about 540,000 distinct CDR3 sequences, about an eighth seen once. The specimen sequenced was blood, either unsorted or a sorted T cell fraction (not recorded which). The receptors derive from a male donor with ankylosing spondylitis.

This clonotype has ten or more counts. This sequence joins TRBV24-1 and TRBJ1-5; D gene unclear. The CDR3 spans 12 residues. V lost 7 bases and J 2 bases, leaving 5 bases between the germline ends. Germline assignment: CDR1 KGHDR and CDR2 SFDVKD. The CDR3 here is CATSQGNQPQHF. For the CDR3, the DNA is TGTGCCACCAGCCAGGGCAATCAGCCCCAGCATTTT.

V gene TRBV12-5 combines with J gene TRBJ2-5; D unresolved. V was pared by 6 bases and J by 1 base, with 9 bases between. This CDR3 is 13 amino acids long. Germline V gene sequence: CDR1 LGHNT, CDR2 FRNRAP. The CDR3 reads CASGPDLQETQYF. In DNA form, the CDR3 reads TGTGCTAGTGGCCCTGACCTCCAAGAGACCCAGTACTTC.

V gene TRBV20-1 combines with J gene TRBJ2-7; unclear D gene. In germline, CDR1 is DFQATT, CDR2 SNEGSKA (reference sequence). There are 15 residues in the CDR3. Trimming cost V 0 bases and J 2 bases, with 14 bases left between them. CDR3 coding DNA: TGCAGTGCTAGAGATTTCCCAGGTTCAACCTACGAGCAGTACTTC. Its translation: CSARDFPGSTYEQYF.

This clonotype has more than one count but fewer than ten. This chain joins TRBV10-2 and TRBJ1-1; D is undetermined. The CDR3 sequence is 14 residues long. V was cut by 2 bases and J by 1 base, with 8 bases left in between. CDR1 WSHSY and CDR2 SAAADI come from the germline V gene. CDR3 residues: CASSERLWNTEAFF. For the CDR3, the DNA is TGCGCCAGCAGTGAGCGGCTCTGGAACACTGAAGCTTTCTTT.

This clonotype was seen many times. This chain connects TRBV4-1 to TRBJ2-1, with D possibly TRBD1 on 5 matching bases. V was clipped by 1 base and J by 5 bases, with 9 bases between them. CDR1 and CDR2 (germline): MGHRA, YSYEKL. This CDR3 region has 14 residues. In DNA, the CDR3 is TGCGCCAGCAGCCAAGTTGACAGCAACAATGAGCAGTTCTTC. This sequence encodes CASSQVDSNNEQFF.

This clonotype has only a few counts. V usage is TRBV28 and J usage is TRBJ2-1; 9 positions match TRBD1. J lost 8 bases, V lost 6 bases, and 11 bases had no gene match. Germline-derived CDR1 and CDR2 are MDHEN and SYDVKM. The CDR3 extends over 15 amino acids. DNA of the CDR3: TGTGCCAGCAGGACCCCGGGACAGGGAAGCGATGAGCAGTTCTTC. Its protein product is CASRTPGQGSDEQFF.

V gene TRBV11-2 combines with J gene TRBJ2-1, with 10 bases that match TRBD2. This CDR3 is built from 17 residues. Germline V gene sequence: CDR1 SGHAT, CDR2 FQNNGV. Trimming at V came to 0 bases and at J to 8 bases, leaving 10 bases not matched to a gene. CDR3 amino acids: CASSLEASGSLEDEQFF. The CDR3 region has the DNA TGTGCCAGCAGCTTAGAAGCTAGCGGGAGCCTAGAGGATGAGCAGTTCTTC.

This clonotype was recorded once. The rearrangement links TRBV11-2 to TRBJ2-3, with D perhaps TRBD1 (6 bases). This CDR3 contains 15 residues. CDR1 is SGHAT and CDR2 is FQNNGV in the germline V gene. Trimming removed 1 base from V and 2 bases from J, with 10 bases in between. CDR3: CASSLGSGDTDTQYF. CDR3 bases: TGTGCCAGCAGCTTAGGTTCAGGGGACACAGATACGCAGTATTTT.

The V gene is TRBV14, the J gene TRBJ2-1; unclear D gene. V was clipped by 5 bases and J by 9 bases, with 11 bases between them. The CDR3 sequence is 12 residues long. The germline V gene encodes CDR1 SGHDN and CDR2 FVKESK. The CDR3 coding sequence is TGTGCCAGCAGCATCCCGGGTCTTGAGCAGTTCTTC. Residues: CASSIPGLEQFF.